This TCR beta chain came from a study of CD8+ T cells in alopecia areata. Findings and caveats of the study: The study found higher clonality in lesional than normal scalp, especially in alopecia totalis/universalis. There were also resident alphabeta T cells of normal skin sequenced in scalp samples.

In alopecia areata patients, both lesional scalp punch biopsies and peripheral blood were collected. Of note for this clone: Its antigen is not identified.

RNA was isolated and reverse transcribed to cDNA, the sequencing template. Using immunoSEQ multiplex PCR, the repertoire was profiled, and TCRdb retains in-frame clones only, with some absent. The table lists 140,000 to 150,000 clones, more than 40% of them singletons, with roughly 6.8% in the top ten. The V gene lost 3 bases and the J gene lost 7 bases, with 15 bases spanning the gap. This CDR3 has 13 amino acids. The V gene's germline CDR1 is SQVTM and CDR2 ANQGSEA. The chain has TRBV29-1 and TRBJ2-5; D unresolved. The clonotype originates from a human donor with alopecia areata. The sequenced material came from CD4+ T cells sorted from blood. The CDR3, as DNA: TGCAGCGTTGACTTTGCCCGGGCCGGGACCCAGTACTTC. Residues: CSVDFARAGTQYF.